These T cell receptor beta chains were read from a single sample in a study of CD8 T cells in ankylosing spondylitis. TCRdb processed the 5' RACE reads anew with MiXCR; each CDR3 protein has one entry. The sample lists around 770,000 distinct CDR3 sequences, around 20% occurring once. Sequencing was performed on blood, either unsorted or a sorted T cell fraction (not recorded which). These receptors originate from a male donor with ankylosing spondylitis. The CDR3 runs from the conserved cysteine through the conserved F or W. The D gene is left open where the match is weak. The listing skips clone size in some rows; elsewhere it reads once, few, many or a size class.

TRBJ2-6,TRBV4-3,few,-,TGCGCCAGCAGCCAATTAAGGGGGGCCGGGGCCAACGTCCTGACTTTC,CASSQLRGAGANVLTF
TRBJ2-4,TRBV7-8,few,-,TGTGCCAGCAGCGTTTTGGGCGGCAGGGACATTCAGTACTTC,CASSVLGGRDIQYF
TRBJ2-2,TRBV7-2,-,TRBD2,TGTGCCAGCAGCTTAGCTGCGGGGAGGGTCTCTGCCGGGGAGCTGTTTTTT,CASSLAAGRVSAGELFF
TRBJ1-3,TRBV6-1,-,-,TGTGCCAGCAGTCCTACCTGGGCCCCGGTCAGGAACACCATATATTTT,CASSPTWAPVRNTIYF
TRBJ1-2,TRBV3-1,few,-,TGTGCCAGCAGCCAAGCCCCCCCAGGGCCCTATGGCTACACCTTC,CASSQAPPGPYGYTF
TRBJ1-2,TRBV6-1,-,-,TGTGCCAGCGGAGAAACAGACTATGGCTACACCTTC,CASGETDYGYTF
TRBJ2-7,TRBV29-1,-,TRBD2,TGCAGCGTTGGCCGGACTAGCGGGAGTGGGGAGCAGTACTTC,CSVGRTSGSGEQYF
TRBJ1-2,TRBV6-5,-,-,TGTGCCAGCAGTTCCCTCTTAGGAGGGGAGGTTAACTATGGCTACACCTTC,CASSSLLGGEVNYGYTF
TRBJ2-1,TRBV6-1,few,-,TGTGCCAGCACAACCCTCGGGGGCGCTAATGAGCAGTTCTTC,CASTTLGGANEQFF
TRBJ2-2,TRBV3-1,-,TRBD2,TGTGCCAGCAGCCCGGGACTATTTGATCTGATTTCCGGGGAGCTGTTTTTT,CASSPGLFDLISGELFF
TRBJ2-1,TRBV20-1,-,-,TGCAGTGCCACGCCAATAGCGAAAGAGCAGTTCTTC,CSATPIAKEQFF
TRBJ2-5,TRBV7-7,many,-,TGTGCTAGCAGCTTAGTACCAGGAAAACAAGAGACCCAGTACTTC,CASSLVPGKQETQYF
TRBJ2-4,TRBV4-3,-,TRBD1,TGCGCCAGCAGTCCCGGTCGACAGGGGGCGGACATTCAGTACTTC,CASSPGRQGADIQYF
TRBJ1-2,TRBV29-1,-,-,TGCAGCGTTGACGAGGGGGTGGGGTATGGCTACACCTTC,CSVDEGVGYGYTF
TRBJ1-2,TRBV4-2,-,TRBD1,TGTGCCAGCAGCCAACGAAACGGTAAACCGGGACAGGTGACTAACTATGGCTACACCTTC,CASSQRNGKPGQVTNYGYTF
TRBJ2-7,TRBV4-1,few,-,TGCGCCAGCAGCCAGAAGACAGCCCCCAGTTACGAGCAGTACTTC,CASSQKTAPSYEQYF
TRBJ2-7,TRBV28,many,TRBD1,TGTGCCAGCAGTCCAGGACAGGGGGCAGGGGAGCAGTACTTC,CASSPGQGAGEQYF
TRBJ1-1,TRBV20-1,-,-,TGCAGTGCTAGGGACCGGCCCACTGAAGCTTTCTTT,CSARDRPTEAFF
TRBJ2-1,TRBV5-5,few,TRBD2,TGTGCCAGCAGCCCGGGGACTAGCGGCCTTTTTGAGCAGTTCTTC,CASSPGTSGLFEQFF
TRBJ2-5,TRBV13,-,TRBD1,TGTGCCAGCAGCTTCAGGGGGCGGATTGAAGAGACCCAGTACTTC,CASSFRGRIEETQYF
TRBJ2-2,TRBV9,few,-,TGTGCCAGCAGCACGTCTCCAGGGGACACCGGGGAGCTGTTTTTT,CASSTSPGDTGELFF
TRBJ2-5,TRBV21-1,-,-,TGTGCCAGCAGCAAGCGTACCGAGACCCAGTACTTC,CASSKRTETQYF
TRBJ1-2,TRBV28,-,-,TGTGCCAGCAGCCCCCACAGGGTCGGCGGCTACACCTTC,CASSPHRVGGYTF
TRBJ2-7,TRBV6-1,few,TRBD2,TGTGCCAGCAGTCCAAGGACTAGCGGCCCCTACGAGCAGTACTTC,CASSPRTSGPYEQYF
TRBJ1-1,TRBV4-1,-,-,TGCGCCAGCAGCCAGCGGGATCCCAACACTGAAGCTTTCTTT,CASSQRDPNTEAFF
TRBJ2-2,TRBV29-1,few,-,TGCAGCGTGGGGAATGGGGGCGGGAACACCGGGGAGCTGTTTTTT,CSVGNGGGNTGELFF
TRBJ2-5,TRBV7-9,-,-,TGTGCCAGCAGCTTAGGTCAGACCCAGTACTTC,CASSLGQTQYF
TRBJ1-5,TRBV6-2/TRBV6-3,few,TRBD1,TGTGCCAGCAGAGCAGGGACAGGGGGAAGTCAGCCCCAGCATTTT,CASRAGTGGSQPQHF
TRBJ2-7,TRBV7-2,few,-,TGTGCCAGCCAAGACAACACAATTCTCGAGCAGTACTTC,CASQDNTILEQYF
TRBJ1-6,TRBV5-1,many,-,TGCGCCAGCAGCTTGGCTCGTGGGAATTCACCCCTCCACTTT,CASSLARGNSPLHF
TRBJ2-5,TRBV20-1,few,TRBD1,TGCAGTGCTAGAGACGGTCAGGGGGCGGCGGAGACCCAGTACTTC,CSARDGQGAAETQYF
TRBJ1-1,TRBV20-1,few,-,TGCAGTGCCATCGTTGGGCAGGCGAGCGCTGAAGCTTTCTTT,CSAIVGQASAEAFF
TRBJ2-3,TRBV29-1,few,TRBD2,TGCAGCGTTGACCCGGGGACTAGCGGGTCTCACAATAGCACAGATACGCAGTACTTT,CSVDPGTSGSHNSTDTQYF
TRBJ2-1,TRBV29-1,-,TRBD1,TGCAGCGTTAGTCAGGGGGTCTACAATGAGCAGTTCTTC,CSVSQGVYNEQFF
TRBJ2-7,TRBV27,-,-,TGTGCCAGCAGTTTACGATTGGGACGGGAGCAGTACTTC,CASSLRLGREQYF
TRBJ2-5,TRBV2,few,-,TGTGCCAGCATCCCCGGGGAATGGGAGACCCAGTACTTC,CASIPGEWETQYF
TRBJ2-7,TRBV3-1,few,-,TGTGCCAGCAGCCTGACCAGGACCCTCGAGCAGTACTTC,CASSLTRTLEQYF
TRBJ1-4,TRBV18,few,TRBD1,TGTGCCAGCTCACCTCAACAGGCCGGGACAGCTAATGAAAAACTGTTTTTT,CASSPQQAGTANEKLFF
TRBJ2-6,TRBV6-5,-,-,TGTGCCAGCAGTTACTCTCGGGGTTCGGCTGGGGCCAACGTCCTGACTTTC,CASSYSRGSAGANVLTF
TRBJ1-1,TRBV5-1,-,-,TGCGCCAGCAGCTTGGCGGGGGGCGGTGACACTGAAGCTTTCTTT,CASSLAGGGDTEAFF
TRBJ2-1,TRBV5-1,few,-,TGCGCCAGCAGCTTGGTAGTGACAGCTTACAATGAGCAGTTCTTC,CASSLVVTAYNEQFF
TRBJ1-2,TRBV25-1,many,-,TGTGCCTCCAGTCGGGACTCCAAACCCGGGGAGTATGGCTACACCTTC,CASSRDSKPGEYGYTF
TRBJ1-5,TRBV20-1,-,-,TGCAGTGCTAGATTCCCAGGGGGCAATCAGCCCCAGCATTTT,CSARFPGGNQPQHF
TRBJ2-2,TRBV27,-,-,TGTGCCAGCAGAACTCAGGGCCTCACCGGGGAGCTGTTTTTT,CASRTQGLTGELFF
TRBJ2-5,TRBV2,-,TRBD2,TGTGCCAGCAGTGAGAGGCTAGCGGGAGGAGAGACCCAGTACTTC,CASSERLAGGETQYF
TRBJ1-2,TRBV20-1,few,TRBD1,TGCAGTGCTAGAGGACAGGGCAACTATGGCTACACCTTC,CSARGQGNYGYTF
TRBJ2-5,TRBV12-3/TRBV12-4,few,-,TGTGCCAGCAGTTTAGCGGGGCAGGCCTTAGAGACCCAGTACTTC,CASSLAGQALETQYF
TRBJ2-5,TRBV2,-,TRBD1,TGTGCCAGCAGTGAAAACAGGGGCCAAAGAAGCCAAGAGACCCAGTACTTC,CASSENRGQRSQETQYF
TRBJ1-2,TRBV3-1,-,TRBD1,TGTGCCAGCAGCCAAGGCCATCAGGGGGCGTTTGGCTACACCTTC,CASSQGHQGAFGYTF
TRBJ1-5,TRBV12-3/TRBV12-4,-,TRBD1,TGTGCCAGCAGCTCAGGGGGGAGCAGCTATCAGCCCCAGCATTTT,CASSSGGSSYQPQHF
TRBJ2-5,TRBV20-1,few,-,TGCAGTGCTAGGCCCCGCGGGACGGTAGAGACCCAGTACTTC,CSARPRGTVETQYF
TRBJ2-3,TRBV12-3/TRBV12-4,-,-,TGTGCCAGCAGCCGTACAGGGGCCGGGGGAGATACGCAGTATTTT,CASSRTGAGGDTQYF
TRBJ2-7,TRBV6-1,few,TRBD1,TGTGCCAGCCGCACCGGACAGGGGTCCTACGAGCAGTACTTC,CASRTGQGSYEQYF
TRBJ2-6,TRBV12-3/TRBV12-4,few,-,TGTGCCAGCAGACACAGGAACTCTGGGGCCAACGTCCTGACTTTC,CASRHRNSGANVLTF
TRBJ2-3,TRBV7-9,few,TRBD2,TGTGCCAGCAGCTCCCTGACTAGCGGGGATACAGATACGCAGTATTTT,CASSSLTSGDTDTQYF